One TCR beta chain is described in this entry. The antigen is not known. CDR1 is LNHDA and CDR2 is SQIVND in the germline V gene (reference sequence). The V and J ends lost 0 bases and 7 bases respectively, with 16 bases between them. The CDR3 length is 15 residues. This specimen comes from a study of shared clonotypes between healthy human individuals. The protocol was immunoSEQ multiplex PCR, while the TCRdb copy is restricted to in-frame clones and leaves out a portion. The data contain fewer than 1.8 million clones, approximately 98.5% of them seen just once; the ten biggest clones take up under 0.45%. Study outcomes and limitations: A handful of donors showed sharing of about 5.5% of naive CD4 clonotypes. It was the non-shared clonotypes that had lower generation probabilities than clonotypes shared by all four donors.

Sequencing input: naive CD4+ T cells sorted from blood. Documented subset: CD45RA+ positively selected. The V gene is TRBV19, the J gene TRBJ2-7, with D perhaps given as TRBD1 or TRBD2 (5 bases each). The receptor was isolated from a man aged 25 to 40 in good health. DNA of the CDR3: TGTGCCAGTAGTATAGAGGCCAGGACAACGGGGGAGCAGTACTTC. This translates into CASSIEARTTGEQYF.